These 20 T cell receptor beta chains originate from one sample sequenced in a study of early T cells in non-severe SARS-CoV-2 infection. TCRdb re-called the 5' RACE reads with MiXCR, one entry per CDR3 protein. Of tens of thousands of distinct CDR3 sequences listed, 5% are singletons. The sample consisted of whole blood. The source of these receptors is an adult who was a healthcare worker with PCR-confirmed SARS-CoV-2 infection or an uninfected control (not recorded which).

This clonotype came up many times. The chain uses TRBV13 and TRBJ2-7, with 8 bases that match TRBD1. The V gene's germline CDR1 is PRHDT and CDR2 FYEKMQ (reference sequence). Unmatched junction bases numbered 8, after V lost 6 bases and J lost 7 bases. The CDR3 has 13 amino acids. The CDR3 sequence: CASRPPGGGEQYF. CDR3 sequence (DNA): TGTGCCAGCAGGCCTCCAGGGGGCGGGGAGCAGTACTTC.

In this sample, this clonotype turned up many times. The chain is built from TRBV6-2 or TRBV6-3 and TRBJ2-3; TRBD1 matches 7 bases. CDR1 and CDR2 from the germline V gene are MNHEY and SVGEGT. V was pared by 6 bases and J by 2 bases, with 5 bases of the junction left unmatched. The CDR3 is 14 amino acids. In DNA form, the CDR3 reads TGTGCCAGCAGCCCCGGACAGGTCACAGATACGCAGTATTTT. Translated: CASSPGQVTDTQYF.

This clonotype was seen at least ten times. This sequence joins TRBV6-5 and TRBJ1-2; TRBD1 aligns across 7 bases. The CDR3 is 13 residues long. V gave up 2 bases and J gave up 4 bases; unmatched junction bases: 1. The germline V gene has CDR1 MNHEY and CDR2 SVGAGI. The CDR3 bases are TGTGCCAGCAGTTACGAGGGGGCCTATGGCTACACCTTC. Translation: CASSYEGAYGYTF.

The chain carries TRBV11-2 and TRBJ2-3; 8 nucleotides line up with TRBD2. CDR1 is SGHAT, CDR2 FQNNGV, per germline. CDR3 length: 14 amino acids. J gave up 11 bases and V 5 bases, and 12 bases lay outside the gene matches. CDR3 DNA sequence: TGTGCCAGCAGCCCCGGGGATAGCGGGATCGGGCAGTATTTT. Translated, it gives CASSPGDSGIGQYF.

In its sample, this clonotype is medium-sized (0.01 to 0.1%). The V call is TRBV12-5, the J call TRBJ1-1; possible D gene TRBD1, 5 bases. The CDR3 is 12 amino acids. V was clipped by 1 base and J by 7 bases, with 7 bases between them. Per the germline V gene, CDR1 is LGHNT and CDR2 is FRNRAP. CDR3 amino acids: CASGLGDGEAFF. As DNA, the CDR3 is TGTGCTAGTGGTTTGGGGGACGGTGAAGCTTTCTTT.

This clonotype came up many times. The chain is built from TRBV10-1 and TRBJ1-3; the D is unclear. From germline, CDR1 is WNHNN and CDR2 SYGVQD (reference sequence). V was pared by 3 bases and J by 0 bases, with 3 bases between. CDR3 length: 13 amino acids. The chain's CDR3 is CASSESSGNTIYF. Here the CDR3 DNA reads TGCGCCAGCAGTGAAAGCTCTGGAAACACCATATATTTT.

This clonotype has a count of ten or more. In DNA, the CDR3 is TGTGCCACTCGGGACAGGGACACTGAAGCTTTCTTT. Encoded protein: CATRDRDTEAFF. The chain carries TRBV10-3 and TRBJ1-1, with TRBD1 matching 9 bases. The germline V gene has CDR1 ENHRY and CDR2 SYGVKD. J lost 3 bases, V lost 10 bases, and 3 bases had no gene match. This CDR3 is built from 12 residues.

This clonotype is medium-sized (0.01 to 0.1%). The chain is built from TRBV7-2 and TRBJ2-1; the D gene is possibly TRBD2 (5 bases). Germline CDR1 and CDR2: SGHTA and FQGNSA. Trimming pared 6 bases from V and 7 bases from J, leaving 7 bases between. The CDR3 consists of 11 residues. The CDR3 DNA reads TGTGCCAGCAGGGACTTGAATGAGCAGTTCTTC. As protein: CASRDLNEQFF.

This clonotype was found a few times. The V call is TRBV27, the J call TRBJ1-4; D is ambiguous. V dropped 4 bases and J dropped 5 bases, with 8 bases sitting between them. This CDR3 contains 13 residues. In germline, CDR1 is MNHEY, CDR2 SMNVEV (reference sequence). The CDR3 sequence: CASSYRRNEKLFF. CDR3 DNA: TGTGCCAGCAGTTACCGGCGGAATGAAAAACTGTTTTTT.

This clonotype was picked up many times. The V and J genes are TRBV19 and TRBJ1-1, with D unclear. CDR1 is LNHDA and CDR2 is SQIVND in the germline V gene (reference sequence). The CDR3 runs 13 residues. V dropped 5 bases and J dropped 5 bases, with 12 bases sitting between them. CDR3 sequence reads: CASSFQERTEAFF. The CDR3, as DNA: TGTGCCAGTAGTTTCCAGGAGAGGACTGAAGCTTTCTTT.

This clonotype has at least ten counts. The rearrangement joins TRBV6-2 or TRBV6-3 to TRBJ1-1; TRBD1 agrees at 7 bases. The J segment lost 10 bases and the V segment lost 6 bases, leaving 11 bases of the junction unmatched. Germline V lookup: CDR1 MNHEY, CDR2 SVGEGT. The CDR3 length is 13 residues. As DNA, the CDR3 is TGTGCCAGCAGCCCGGACAGGAAACTAAGAGCTTTCTTT. Protein product: CASSPDRKLRAFF.

This clonotype was counted many times. The chain recombines TRBV19 with TRBJ2-3; D call uncertain. The CDR3 extends over 14 amino acids. Germline V lookup: CDR1 LNHDA, CDR2 SQIVND (reference sequence). V was pared by 4 bases and J by 0 bases, with 8 bases between. The CDR3: CASSSVASTDTQYF. For the CDR3, the DNA is TGTGCCAGTAGTAGCGTAGCTAGCACAGATACGCAGTATTTT. The full variable domain, with the rest looked up from reference TRBV19 and TRBJ2-3, is DGGITQSPKYLFRKEGQNVTLSCEQNLNHDAMYWYRQDPGQGLRLIYYSQIVNDFQKGDIAEGYSVSREKKESFPLTVTSAQKNPTAFYLCASSSVASTDTQYFGPGTRLTVL.

This sequence joins TRBV20-1 and TRBJ1-1; unclear D gene. This CDR3 region has 12 residues. The germline gives CDR1 DFQATT, CDR2 SNEGSKA (reference sequence). The V gene lost 6 bases and the J gene lost 13 bases, with 21 bases spanning the gap. CDR3 loop: CSAWTAVPVGFF. CDR3 coding DNA: TGCAGTGCATGGACTGCTGTCCCTGTTGGTTTCTTT.

This clonotype was counted ten times or more. V is TRBV6-5 and J is TRBJ1-5; unclear D gene. Per germline, CDR1 MNHEY and CDR2 SVGAGI. V shed 7 bases and J shed 4 bases, with 14 bases lying between them. CDR3 length: 14 residues. The CDR3 region is CASTREVGNQPQHF. CDR3 sequence (DNA): TGTGCCAGCACACGGGAAGTAGGGAATCAGCCCCAGCATTTT.

This clonotype has a count of ten or more. The gene calls are TRBV28 and TRBJ2-4; D uncertain. Between the trimmed V and J ends, which lost 3 bases and 0 bases, there was a span of 9 bases. The CDR3 loop spans 15 amino acids. CDR1 MDHEN and CDR2 SYDVKM come from the germline V gene. The chain's CDR3 is CASSFRIEAKNIQYF. CDR3 DNA sequence: TGTGCCAGCAGTTTCAGAATAGAAGCCAAAAACATTCAGTACTTC.

This clonotype has a count of ten or more. V and J are TRBV20-1 and TRBJ2-3, with 8 bases identical to TRBD2. CDR1 DFQATT and CDR2 SNEGSKA come from the germline V gene (reference sequence). V was pared by 3 bases and J by 2 bases, with 10 bases of the junction left unmatched. The CDR3 has 16 amino acids. The CDR3 DNA sequence: TGCAGTGCTAGTCGAGGGTTGCGGGGGGTCACAGATACGCAGTATTTT. The encoded protein is CSASRGLRGVTDTQYF.

This rearrangement joins TRBV7-8 to TRBJ1-2; 10 bases map to TRBD1. CDR3 length equals 14 residues. With 4 bases clipped from V and 8 bases from J, the junction kept 7 bases outside the gene matches. The germline CDR1 and CDR2 sequences are SGHVS and FQNEAQ. CDR3: CASSSGGQGLGYTF. The CDR3, as DNA: TGTGCCAGCAGCTCTGGGGGACAGGGGTTAGGCTACACCTTC. The variable domain in full, completed from reference TRBV7-8 and TRBJ1-2, reads GAGVSQSPRYKVAKRGQDVALRCDPISGHVSLFWYQQALGQGPEFLTYFQNEAQLDKSGLPSDRFFAERPEGSVSTLKIQRTQQEDSAVYLCASSSGGQGLGYTFGSGTRLTVV.

This clonotype was seen a few times. The chain couples TRBV6-2 or TRBV6-3 to TRBJ2-2; D is unclear. The CDR3 runs 12 residues. Germline values: CDR1 MNHEY, CDR2 SVGEGT. V was cut by 6 bases and J by 0 bases, with 2 bases left in between. The CDR3 coding sequence is TGTGCCAGCAGCCCGAACACCGGGGAGCTGTTTTTT. Encoded protein: CASSPNTGELFF.

This clonotype was counted between two and nine times. This rearrangement joins TRBV29-1 to TRBJ2-7, with no clear D. CDR1 is SQVTM, CDR2 ANQGSEA, per germline. Between the trimmed V and J ends, which lost 7 bases and 1 base, there was a span of 14 bases. This CDR3 has 13 residues. CDR3: CSARQVGSYEQYF. In nucleotides, the CDR3 is TGCAGCGCGCGACAAGTCGGGTCCTACGAGCAGTACTTC.

The J gene is TRBJ2-6, the V gene TRBV5-1; D unresolved. Trimming removed 0 bases from V and 0 bases from J, with 4 bases in between. Germline CDR1 is SGHRS and CDR2 is YFSETQ. This CDR3 has 15 amino acids. The CDR3 DNA reads TGCGCCAGCAGCTTGGTGAGCTCTGGGGCCAACGTCCTGACTTTC. Protein product: CASSLVSSGANVLTF.